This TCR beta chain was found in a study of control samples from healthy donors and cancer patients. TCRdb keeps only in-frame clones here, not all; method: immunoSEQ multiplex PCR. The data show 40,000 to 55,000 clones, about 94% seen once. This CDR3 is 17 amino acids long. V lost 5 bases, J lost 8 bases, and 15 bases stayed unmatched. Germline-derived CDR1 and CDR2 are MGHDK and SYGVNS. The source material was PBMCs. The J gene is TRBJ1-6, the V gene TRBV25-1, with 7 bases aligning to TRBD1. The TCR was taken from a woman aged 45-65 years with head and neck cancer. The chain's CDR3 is CASSPFRDSLSDSPLHF. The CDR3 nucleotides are TGTGCCAGCAGTCCTTTCCGGGACAGCCTCAGCGATTCACCCCTCCACTTT.